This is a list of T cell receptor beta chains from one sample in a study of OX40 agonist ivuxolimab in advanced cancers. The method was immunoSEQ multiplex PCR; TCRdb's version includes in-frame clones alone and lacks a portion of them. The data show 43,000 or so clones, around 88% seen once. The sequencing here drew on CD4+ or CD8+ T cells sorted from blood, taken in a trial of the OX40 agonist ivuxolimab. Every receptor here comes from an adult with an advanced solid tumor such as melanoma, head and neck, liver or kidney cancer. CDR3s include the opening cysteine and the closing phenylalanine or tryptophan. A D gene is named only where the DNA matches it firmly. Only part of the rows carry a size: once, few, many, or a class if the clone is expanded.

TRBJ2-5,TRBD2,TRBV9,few,CASSARAGTTHQETQYF,TGTGCCAGCAGCGCCCGAGCCGGGACTACCCACCAAGAGACCCAGTACTTC
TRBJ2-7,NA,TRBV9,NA,CASSVDWGASYEQYF,TGTGCCAGCAGCGTAGATTGGGGGGCGTCCTACGAGCAGTACTTC
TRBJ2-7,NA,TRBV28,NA,CASSLLLAGIGRNYEQYF,TGTGCCAGCAGTTTACTGCTTGCGGGGATCGGACGTAACTACGAGCAGTACTTC
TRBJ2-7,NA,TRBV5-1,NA,CASSLEMASYEQYF,TGCGCCAGCAGCTTGGAGATGGCCTCCTACGAGCAGTACTTC
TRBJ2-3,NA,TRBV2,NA,CASSAQGFATDTQYF,TGTGCCAGCAGTGCACAAGGGTTCGCCACAGATACGCAGTATTTT
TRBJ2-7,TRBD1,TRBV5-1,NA,CASSLGQGAIYEQYF,TGCGCCAGCAGCTTGGGACAGGGGGCCATATACGAGCAGTACTTC
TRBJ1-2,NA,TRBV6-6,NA,CASSTDGPVNGYTF,TGTGCCAGCAGTACGGACGGGCCTGTGAATGGCTACACCTTC
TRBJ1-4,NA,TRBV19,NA,CASSIWTTNEKLFF,TGTGCCAGTAGTATATGGACAACTAATGAAAAACTGTTTTTT
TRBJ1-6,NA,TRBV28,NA,CASSQTGLSDSPLHF,TGTGCCAGCAGTCAGACGGGACTGTCTGATTCACCCCTCCACTTT
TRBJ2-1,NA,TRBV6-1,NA,CASRDSSYNEQFF,TGTGCCAGCAGGGACAGCTCCTACAATGAGCAGTTCTTC
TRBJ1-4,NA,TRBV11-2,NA,CASSSPGTKDEKLFF,TGTGCCAGCAGCTCGCCCGGGACAAAAGACGAAAAACTGTTTTTT
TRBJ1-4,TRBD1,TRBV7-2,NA,CASSLNGQGIAKLFF,TGTGCCAGCAGCTTAAATGGACAGGGCATAGCAAAACTGTTTTTT
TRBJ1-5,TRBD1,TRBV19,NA,CASRDRGFQPQHF,TGTGCCAGTAGGGACAGGGGCTTTCAGCCCCAGCATTTT
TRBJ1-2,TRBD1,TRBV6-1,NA,CASSPDRVGYTF,TGTGCCAGCAGCCCTGACAGGGTGGGCTACACCTTC
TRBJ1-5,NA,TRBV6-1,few,CASSVQNQPQHF,TGTGCCAGCAGTGTTCAGAATCAGCCCCAGCATTTT
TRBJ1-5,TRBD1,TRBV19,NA,CASSGQGGNQPQHF,TGTGCCAGTAGTGGACAGGGGGGCAATCAGCCCCAGCATTTT
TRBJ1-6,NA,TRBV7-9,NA,CASRSTGHNSPLHF,TGTGCCAGCAGATCCACAGGGCATAATTCACCCCTCCACTTT
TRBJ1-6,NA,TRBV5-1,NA,CASSPDRNNSPLHF,TGCGCCAGCAGCCCGGACAGAAATAATTCACCCCTCCACTTT
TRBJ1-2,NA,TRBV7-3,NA,CASRSGPLWGYGYTF,TGTGCCAGCAGATCGGGACCTCTTTGGGGTTATGGCTACACCTTC
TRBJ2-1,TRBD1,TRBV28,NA,CASSSPGQGYNEQFF,TGTGCCAGCAGCTCACCGGGACAGGGGTACAATGAGCAGTTCTTC
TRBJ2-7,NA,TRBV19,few,CASEMNEQYF,TGTGCCAGCGAAATGAACGAGCAGTACTTC
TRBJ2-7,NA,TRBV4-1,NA,CASSQGSYYEQYF,TGCGCCAGCAGCCAAGGGTCCTACTACGAGCAGTACTTC
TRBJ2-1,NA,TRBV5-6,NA,CASSLWRGPYNEQFF,TGTGCCAGCAGCTTGTGGAGGGGACCCTACAATGAGCAGTTCTTC
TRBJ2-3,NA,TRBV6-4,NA,CASSYERGDTQYF,TGTGCCAGCAGTTATGAGAGGGGAGATACGCAGTATTTT
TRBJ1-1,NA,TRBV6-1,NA,CASSEHGVAEAFF,TGTGCCAGCAGTGAACACGGAGTAGCTGAAGCTTTCTTT
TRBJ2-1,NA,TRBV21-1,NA,CASSKVLLAGGPYEQFF,TGTGCCAGCAGCAAAGTTCTACTAGCGGGGGGGCCCTATGAGCAGTTCTTC
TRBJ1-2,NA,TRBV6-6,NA,CASSYGGFSKDYGYTF,TGTGCCAGCAGTTACGGAGGATTCAGCAAGGACTATGGCTACACCTTC
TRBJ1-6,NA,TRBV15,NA,CATSSNWAYNSPLHF,TGTGCCACCAGCAGCAACTGGGCTTATAATTCACCCCTCCACTTT
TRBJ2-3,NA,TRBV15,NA,CATSMSGGSTDTQYF,TGTGCCACCAGTATGTCAGGGGGGAGCACAGATACGCAGTATTTT
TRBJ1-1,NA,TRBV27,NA,CASSLTMNTEAFF,TGTGCCAGCAGTTTGACAATGAACACTGAAGCTTTCTTT
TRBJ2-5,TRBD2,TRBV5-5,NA,CASSSGLAGGYPWTQYF,TGTGCCAGCAGCTCCGGACTAGCGGGGGGCTACCCGTGGACCCAGTACTTC
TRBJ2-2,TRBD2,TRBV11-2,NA,CASSSGLAGGTGELFF,TGTGCCAGCAGCTCCGGACTAGCGGGGGGCACCGGGGAGCTGTTTTTT
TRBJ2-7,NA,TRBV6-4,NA,CASSQDSSYEQYF,TGTGCCAGCAGCCAGGACAGTTCCTACGAGCAGTACTTC
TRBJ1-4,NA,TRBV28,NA,CASIPKRATNEKLFF,TGTGCCAGCATCCCGAAGAGGGCAACTAATGAAAAACTGTTTTTT
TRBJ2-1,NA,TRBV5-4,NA,CASSLSQGGTYNEQFF,TGTGCCAGCAGCCTGAGCCAGGGGGGGACCTACAATGAGCAGTTCTTC
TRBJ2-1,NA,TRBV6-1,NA,CASSEHGGANSYNEQFF,TGTGCCAGCAGTGAACATGGGGGCGCGAATTCCTACAATGAGCAGTTCTTC
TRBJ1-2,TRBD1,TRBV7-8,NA,CASSLAARDRFFYGYTF,TGTGCCAGCAGCTTAGCCGCTAGGGACAGATTTTTTTATGGCTACACCTTC
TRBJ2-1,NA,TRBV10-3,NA,CAISESNSPMQFF,TGTGCCATCAGTGAGTCGAACAGTCCCATGCAGTTCTTC
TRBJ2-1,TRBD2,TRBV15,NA,CATSRVAGAYNEQFF,TGTGCCACCAGCAGAGTAGCGGGAGCGTACAATGAGCAGTTCTTC
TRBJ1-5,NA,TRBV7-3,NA,CASSLVGGPQHF,TGTGCCAGCAGCTTAGTGGGGGGGCCCCAGCATTTT
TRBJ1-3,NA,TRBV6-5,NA,CASSYSGPKAGNTIYF,TGTGCCAGCAGTTACTCGGGCCCTAAGGCTGGAAACACCATATATTTT
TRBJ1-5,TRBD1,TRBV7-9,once,CASSQTGQGSNQPQHF,TGTGCCAGCAGCCAAACGGGACAGGGAAGCAATCAGCCCCAGCATTTT
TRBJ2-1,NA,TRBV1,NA,CTSSKVGGGAYNEQFF,NA
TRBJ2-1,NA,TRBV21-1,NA,CASTQESSYNEQFF,TGTGCCAGCACACAGGAAAGCTCCTACAATGAGCAGTTCTTC
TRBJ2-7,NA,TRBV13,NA,CASSEQGSPREQYF,TGTGCCAGCAGTGAACAGGGCTCACCCCGCGAGCAGTACTTC
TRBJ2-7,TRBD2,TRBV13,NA,CASRLAGDTYEQYF,TGTGCCAGCCGTCTAGCGGGAGACACTTACGAGCAGTACTTC
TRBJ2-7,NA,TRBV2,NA,CASSVAGQAYEQYF,TGTGCCAGCAGCGTCGCGGGTCAGGCCTACGAGCAGTACTTC
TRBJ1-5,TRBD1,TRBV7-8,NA,CASSQGQLYSNQPQHF,TGTGCCAGCAGCCAGGGACAGCTCTATAGCAATCAGCCCCAGCATTTT
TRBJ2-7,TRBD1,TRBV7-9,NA,CASSKRQGTDEQYF,TGTGCCAGCAGCAAGAGACAGGGGACGGACGAGCAGTACTTC